This T cell receptor beta chain emerged from a study of metastatic and nonmetastatic thyroid tumors. J gave up 6 bases and V 6 bases, and 7 bases lay outside the gene matches. Looked up from germline, CDR1 is MNHNS and CDR2 is SASEGT. The CDR3 is 14 residues long. Study results and limitations: It was reportedly found that TCR beta diversity was significantly higher in malignant thyroid tumors than in benign nodules, a difference seen in both blood and tumor samples.

Until they underwent thyroid surgery, no patient had received any treatment. MiXCR reprocessed the PCR reads for TCRdb. The repertoire holds more than 30,000 clones, with approximately 20% as singletons. This clone showed up many times. The antigen is undetermined. What was sequenced was blood. The chain recombines TRBV6-1 with TRBJ2-2, with 7 bases matching TRBD1. The source is a female donor with papillary thyroid cancer or a benign thyroid nodule (not recorded which). Some clones in this sample may be carry-over from other donors' samples. Here the CDR3 DNA reads TGTGCCAGCAGGCTAGGGGGCGGCCCCGGGGAGCTGTTTTTT. This sequence encodes CASRLGGGPGELFF.